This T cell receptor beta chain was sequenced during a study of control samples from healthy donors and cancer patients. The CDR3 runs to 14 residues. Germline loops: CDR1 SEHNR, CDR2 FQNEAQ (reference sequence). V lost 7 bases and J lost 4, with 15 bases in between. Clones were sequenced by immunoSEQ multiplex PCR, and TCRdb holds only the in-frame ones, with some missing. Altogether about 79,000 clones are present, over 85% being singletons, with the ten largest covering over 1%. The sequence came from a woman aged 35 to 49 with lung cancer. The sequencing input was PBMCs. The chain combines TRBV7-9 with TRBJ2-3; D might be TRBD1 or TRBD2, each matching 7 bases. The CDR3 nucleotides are TGTGCCAGCACAAGCGGGGACAGCCCAGATACGCAGTATTTT. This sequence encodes CASTSGDSPDTQYF.